The 31 T cell receptor beta chains presented below share a single source sample, sequenced in a study of T-cell memory formation after mild COVID-19. TCRdb re-called the 5' RACE reads with MiXCR, one entry per CDR3 protein. The repertoire consists of about 240,000 distinct CDR3 sequences, with more than 8% occurring once and the leading ten covering roughly a fifth. The specimen sequenced was PBMCs or a T cell subset sorted from them (not recorded which). The receptors shown here come from a man aged 18-30 years who had mild COVID-19 (a few samples of this study predate the infection). Cell type and time point are not known.

The V and J genes are TRBV12-3 or TRBV12-4 and TRBJ1-2; perhaps TRBD1 as D (5 bases). V was clipped by 7 bases and J by 5 bases, with 14 bases between them. The CDR3 length is 13 residues. The CDR3 nucleotides read TGTGCCAGCATAATAGACAGAGGATATGGCTACACCTTC. It specifies CASIIDRGYGYTF.

This clonotype was recorded at least ten times. The chain has TRBV28 and TRBJ2-5, with TRBD2 identical over 7 bases. The CDR3 covers 14 residues. V shed 3 bases, J shed 5 bases, and the junction held 6 bases outside the gene matches. Germline values: CDR1 MDHEN, CDR2 SYDVKM. Written as DNA, the CDR3 is TGTGCCAGCAGTTTGGCAGAAGCGGGGGAGACCCAGTACTTC. Translating gives CASSLAEAGETQYF.

J is TRBJ2-2 and V is TRBV11-3, with D perhaps matching TRBD1 (5 bases). The V end was cut by 2 bases, the J end by 6 bases, with 10 bases between. The CDR3 sequence is 14 residues long. CDR1 SGHNT and CDR2 YENEEA come from the germline V gene. The CDR3 DNA sequence: TGTGCCAGCAGCTTAAGGGGAAATGCCGGGGAGCTGTTTTTT. Its translation is CASSLRGNAGELFF.

Ten or more counts support this clonotype. The rearrangement links TRBV5-1 to TRBJ2-1, with D unresolved. The CDR3 runs 16 residues. V lost 4 bases and J lost 8, with 22 bases in between. CDR1 is SGHRS, CDR2 YFSETQ, per germline. The CDR3 sequence is CASSVVLYTLGHEQFF. CDR3 bases: TGCGCCAGCAGCGTGGTCCTCTACACCCTTGGACATGAGCAGTTCTTC.

The rearrangement uses TRBV4-3 and TRBJ2-3; possible D gene TRBD2, 7 bases. The ends were cut back, 0 bases at V and 6 bases at J, with 16 bases in the middle. The CDR3 length is 16 residues. CDR1 is LGHNA and CDR2 is YSLEER in the germline V gene. The CDR3: CASSQDLEGGRDTQYF. As DNA, the CDR3 is TGCGCCAGCAGCCAAGATTTGGAGGGGGGGCGGGATACGCAGTATTTT.

Regarding this clonotype: An end of the junction differs from the germline gene, which may be a read error. The J gene is TRBJ2-2, the V gene TRBV7-7; D remains unclear. The germline CDR1 and CDR2 sequences are SSHAT and FNYEAQ (reference sequence). The CDR3 spans 13 residues. The CDR3 coding sequence is TGTGCTAGCAGCTTCGACTTCCGTGGGGAGCTGTTTTTT. Encoded protein: CASSFDFRGELFF. The entire variable domain, with the rest obtained from reference TRBV7-7 and TRBJ2-2, is as follows: GAGVSQSPRYKVTKRGQDVTLRCDPISSHATLYWYQQALGQGPEFLTYFNYEAQPDKSGLPSDRFSAERPEGSISTLTIQRTEQRDSAMYRCASSFDFRGELFFGEGSRLTVL.

The table lists this clonotype with a few counts. The J gene is TRBJ2-6, the V gene TRBV7-9; D is uncertain. Per the germline V gene, CDR1 is SEHNR and CDR2 is FQNEAQ (reference sequence). Trimming pared 5 bases from V and 2 bases from J, leaving 10 bases between. This CDR3 contains 15 residues. In DNA form, the CDR3 reads TGTGCCAGCAGCGGATATTCGGCTGGGGCCAACGTCCTGACTTTC. Residues: CASSGYSAGANVLTF.

This clonotype was counted only a few times. The chain joins TRBV12-3 or TRBV12-4 to TRBJ1-3, with 8 positions matching TRBD1. There are 15 residues in the CDR3. V lost 4 bases to trimming and J lost 7 bases; unmatched junction nucleotides: 9. The CDR3 spells CASSSWTGSLNTIYF. CDR3 bases: TGTGCCAGCAGTTCCTGGACAGGGTCCCTGAACACCATATATTTT.

In this sample, this clonotype turned up many times. This chain connects TRBV10-3 to TRBJ2-3; 12 positions agree with TRBD2. Trimming took 3 bases from V and 5 from J; bases not matched to a gene: 6. The CDR3 has 16 residues. In germline, CDR1 is ENHRY, CDR2 SYGVKD. CDR3 loop: CAISEGLAGRVDTQYF. The CDR3 DNA sequence: TGTGCCATCAGTGAAGGACTAGCGGGAAGGGTAGATACGCAGTATTTT.

The sample holds many counts of this clonotype. The rearrangement links TRBV11-2 to TRBJ2-2, with D perhaps being TRBD1 or TRBD2 (5 bases each). The CDR3 sequence is 15 residues long. The germline V gene encodes CDR1 SGHAT and CDR2 FQNNGV. The V and J ends lost 1 base and 5 bases respectively, with 11 bases between them. DNA of the CDR3: TGTGCCAGCAGCTTAGCCGGGACCACAACCGGGGAGCTGTTTTTT. Translation gives CASSLAGTTTGELFF.

The chain carries TRBV27 and TRBJ2-7, with D possibly TRBD2 on 6 matching bases. This CDR3 has 12 residues. CDR1 is MNHEY, CDR2 SMNVEV, per germline (reference sequence). V lost 3 bases, J lost 7 bases, and 10 bases lay in between. The DNA of the CDR3 is TGTGCCAGCAGTTTCCATGGAGGGGAGCAGTACTTC. Residues: CASSFHGGEQYF.

The chain recombines TRBV6-5 with TRBJ2-5, with D hard to call. V lost 6 bases to trimming and J lost 1 base, with 21 bases between them. The CDR3 is made up of 17 amino acids. In germline, CDR1 is MNHEY, CDR2 SVGAGI. The chain's CDR3 is CASSPIPDRRVQETQYF. Here the CDR3 DNA reads TGTGCCAGCAGCCCCATCCCGGACCGCCGGGTCCAAGAGACCCAGTACTTC.

Ten or more counts support this clonotype. The chain is built from TRBV6-2 or TRBV6-3 and TRBJ2-7, with D uncertain. With 2 bases removed from V and 3 bases from J, the gap between germline ends came to 14 bases. CDR3 length equals 15 residues. The germline V gene has CDR1 MNHEY and CDR2 SVGEGT. The DNA for the CDR3 is TGTGCCAGCAGTTACAGTCCGGCGGCCTTCTACGAGCAGTACTTC. Translating gives CASSYSPAAFYEQYF.

This clonotype was detected only a few times. The rearrangement links TRBV9 to TRBJ2-5; D might be TRBD2 (7 bases). Germline V gene lookup returns CDR1 SGDLS and CDR2 YYNGEE. The CDR3 is made up of 16 amino acids. Trimming cost V 0 bases and J 5 bases, with 17 bases left between them. This chain's CDR3 is CASSVEAGAWRETQYF. CDR3 coding DNA: TGTGCCAGCAGCGTAGAGGCGGGGGCATGGAGGGAGACCCAGTACTTC.

V usage is TRBV6-2 or TRBV6-3 and J usage is TRBJ2-2, with D unresolved. CDR1 MNHEY and CDR2 SVGEGT come from the germline V gene. Trimming left V 4 bases short and J 6 bases short, with 6 bases between. This CDR3 has 12 amino acids. The CDR3 DNA reads as TGTGCCAGCAGTTCAGTATCCGGGGAGCTGTTTTTT. This codes for CASSSVSGELFF.

This clonotype was recorded at least ten times. This chain connects TRBV7-2 to TRBJ1-1; D gene uncertain. Germline loops: CDR1 SGHTA, CDR2 FQGNSA. This CDR3 has 11 residues. Trimming stripped 2 bases from V and 7 bases from J, with 5 bases between. CDR3 nucleotide sequence: TGTGCCAGCAGCTTATCCATTGAAGCTTTCTTT. Protein: CASSLSIEAFF.

This clonotype appeared a few times. J is TRBJ2-2 and V is TRBV29-1; possibly TRBD1 or TRBD2 for D (7 bases each). Trimming removed 3 bases at V and 3 bases at J, with 14 bases between. Germline V gives CDR1 SQVTM, CDR2 ANQGSEA. The CDR3 sequence is 15 residues long. The CDR3 bases are TGCAGCGTTGAGCGGGGGCAGGGGGACACCGGGGAGCTGTTTTTT. Encoded protein: CSVERGQGDTGELFF.

This clonotype showed up many times. CDR3 residues: CASSTGPQGYGYTF. In DNA, the CDR3 is TGTGCCAGCTCAACCGGGCCTCAAGGGTATGGCTACACCTTC. J is TRBJ1-2 and V is TRBV7-8, with unresolved D. This CDR3 spans 14 amino acids. Trimming removed 8 bases at V and 5 bases at J, with 18 bases between. Germline V gene data show CDR1 as SGHVS and CDR2 as FQNEAQ.

This clonotype showed up many times. V and J are TRBV20-1 and TRBJ2-7; the D gene is possibly TRBD1 (7 bases). The V end was cut by 0 bases, the J end by 2 bases, with 14 bases between. This CDR3 comprises 15 residues. From germline, CDR1 is DFQATT and CDR2 SNEGSKA (reference sequence). The CDR3 sequence: CSARDPAGGTYEQYF. The CDR3 DNA reads TGCAGTGCTAGAGATCCCGCAGGGGGGACCTACGAGCAGTACTTC.

This clonotype was counted between two and nine times. The chain is built from TRBV12-3 or TRBV12-4 and TRBJ1-5; no clear D. There are 16 residues in the CDR3. Trimming shortened V by 3 bases and J by 0 bases, and 12 bases separated the two germline ends. The CDR3 nucleotides read TGTGCCAGCAGTTTCATGGGGAAACGTAGCAATCAGCCCCAGCATTTT. Protein product: CASSFMGKRSNQPQHF.

V is TRBV11-2 and J is TRBJ2-1; D unclear. The V and J ends lost 5 bases and 6 bases respectively, with 23 bases between them. The CDR3 covers 17 residues. Germline V gene data show CDR1 as SGHAT and CDR2 as FQNNGV. The DNA of the CDR3 is TGTGCCAGCAGCCCTTTTTCTAGGCCTCCTCATGTCAATGAGCAGTTCTTC. Its translation is CASSPFSRPPHVNEQFF.

The chain employs TRBV5-1 and TRBJ2-3; D is unresolved. Germline V gene sequence: CDR1 SGHRS, CDR2 YFSETQ. Trimming left V 0 bases short and J 6 bases short, with 8 bases between. The CDR3 has 13 residues. CDR3 sequence (DNA): TGCGCCAGCAGCTTGGGAGATAAGGATACGCAGTATTTT. Translated, it gives CASSLGDKDTQYF.

A few counts support this clonotype. This chain connects TRBV29-1 to TRBJ1-1; the D gene is possibly TRBD1 (5 bases). This CDR3 comprises 15 residues. Germline V gene lookup returns CDR1 SQVTM and CDR2 ANQGSEA. V was trimmed by 4 bases and J by 1 base, leaving 16 bases between them. The CDR3 region has the DNA TGCAGCGTTGGTAGCAGGATGGGGGGGAACACTGAAGCTTTCTTT. Protein product: CSVGSRMGGNTEAFF.

The chain carries TRBV18 and TRBJ1-4; no clear D gene. Trimming took off 3 bases at V and 8 bases at J, with 10 bases between the two ends. Germline V gives CDR1 KGHSH, CDR2 LQKENI. The CDR3 loop spans 13 amino acids. Here the CDR3 reads CASSPNRGEKLFF. As DNA, the CDR3 is TGTGCCAGCTCACCCAACAGAGGCGAAAAACTGTTTTTT.

This clonotype was counted a few times. The rearrangement joins TRBV7-3 to TRBJ1-1; D might be TRBD1 (5 bases). This CDR3 contains 14 residues. Germline loops: CDR1 SGHTA, CDR2 FQGTGA. Between the trimmed V and J ends, which lost 5 bases and 2 bases, there was a span of 12 bases. CDR3 DNA sequence: TGTGCCAGCAGCCCCAATCAGGGCAACACTGAAGCTTTCTTT. Translation gives CASSPNQGNTEAFF.

CDR3 DNA: TGCGCCAGCAGCTACTCGACAGGGCCTCAGTTCTTC. It encodes CASSYSTGPQFF. V gene TRBV5-1 combines with J gene TRBJ2-1; 7 nucleotides match TRBD1. Germline V gives CDR1 SGHRS, CDR2 YFSETQ. V lost 3 bases and J lost 13; bases outside the gene matches: 7. The CDR3 has 12 residues.

The rearrangement links TRBV5-1 to TRBJ2-7; D gene ambiguous. The CDR3 extends over 17 amino acids. Germline V gives CDR1 SGHRS, CDR2 YFSETQ. The V end lost 0 bases, the J end lost 0 bases, and 16 bases lay between the germline ends. CDR3 sequence: CASSLEFRAAVSYEQYF. DNA of the CDR3: TGCGCCAGCAGCTTGGAGTTTCGGGCCGCCGTCTCCTACGAGCAGTACTTC.

This clonotype has just a few counts. The DNA of the CDR3 is TGCGCCAGCAGCCATGAGACAGCGATGACCGGGGAGCTGTTTTTT. Translation: CASSHETAMTGELFF. This sequence joins TRBV4-1 and TRBJ2-2, with D possibly matching TRBD1 (5 bases). The germline gives CDR1 MGHRA, CDR2 YSYEKL. V was shortened by 3 bases and J by 5 bases, with 13 bases between the two germline ends. The CDR3 spans 15 residues.

This clonotype was counted between two and nine times. V usage is TRBV6-5 and J usage is TRBJ1-6; D is undetermined. Trimming left V 2 bases short and J 9 bases short, with 20 bases between. Germline lookup yields CDR1 MNHEY and CDR2 SVGAGI. This CDR3 region has 17 residues. DNA of the CDR3: TGTGCCAGCAGTTACGATACTGGTTTTGCCCAAGGTTCACCCCTCCACTTT. Translating it yields CASSYDTGFAQGSPLHF.

The table lists this clonotype with a few counts. The V gene is TRBV5-1, the J gene TRBJ2-7; tentative D call: TRBD2 (6 bases). CDR1 is SGHRS and CDR2 is YFSETQ in the germline V gene. The CDR3 covers 14 residues. Trimming took 5 bases from V and 9 from J, leaving 21 bases between them. The chain's CDR3 is CASRVDAGPHGQYF. The CDR3 DNA follows: TGCGCCAGCAGGGTGGACGCGGGGCCGCACGGGCAGTACTTC.

This clonotype was seen a few times. The chain recombines TRBV12-3 or TRBV12-4 with TRBJ2-3; D perhaps matches TRBD1 (6 bases). This CDR3 is 14 amino acids long. Trimming took 6 bases from V and 6 from J, leaving 16 bases between them. The CDR3 nucleotides are TGTGCCAGCAGCCCAACAGGGACCTGGGATACGCAGTATTTT. It is translated as CASSPTGTWDTQYF.